Below are 14 T cell receptor beta chains sequenced from a single sample in a study of T cell repertoires in cytomegalovirus infection. TCRdb called the reads again in MiXCR, with one record for every CDR3 protein. The sample yields around 740,000 distinct CDR3 sequences, 35% seen once. Sequencing was done on a sample of PBMCs. These receptor sequences come from a human donor in good health (CMV status not recorded). Some clones in this sample may be carry-over from other donors' samples.

This clonotype has a handful of counts. The chain is built from TRBV7-2 and TRBJ2-1; TRBD1 or TRBD2 may be the D gene (5 bases each). The CDR3 sequence is 13 residues long. Trimming shortened V by 5 bases and J by 8 bases, and 13 bases separated the two germline ends. The germline CDR1 and CDR2 sequences are SGHTA and FQGNSA. CDR3 amino acids: CASSMQMGDEQFF. CDR3 nucleotides: TGTGCCAGCAGCATGCAGATGGGGGATGAGCAGTTCTTC.

This clonotype was seen at least ten times. The rearrangement joins TRBV6-1 to TRBJ2-3, with 7 nucleotides matching TRBD1. Germline CDR1 reads MNHNS; CDR2 reads SASEGT. V was pared by 5 bases and J by 0 bases, with 5 bases of the junction left unmatched. The CDR3 is 15 residues long. The CDR3 reads CASSSGTVSTDTQYF. The CDR3 nucleotides are TGTGCCAGCAGTTCTGGGACAGTAAGCACAGATACGCAGTATTTT.

This rearrangement joins TRBV12-3 or TRBV12-4 to TRBJ2-7, with a tentative D call TRBD1 (6 bases). Trimming took off 4 bases at V and 6 bases at J, with 16 bases between the two ends. This CDR3 has 14 residues. The CDR3: CASSYHRVRGEQYF. CDR3 bases: TGTGCCAGCAGTTACCACAGGGTTCGGGGCGAGCAGTACTTC.

J is TRBJ1-6 and V is TRBV28; no clear D gene. CDR1 is MDHEN, CDR2 SYDVKM, per germline. This CDR3 is built from 15 residues. Trimming removed 8 bases at V and 7 bases at J, with 18 bases between. The CDR3 DNA reads as TGTGCCAGCCGCACTAGGGAAATCGGGAATTCACCCCTCCACTTT. Protein sequence: CASRTREIGNSPLHF.

This clonotype has more than one count but fewer than ten. The chain links TRBV6-1 to TRBJ2-7, with 7 bases fitting TRBD1. Germline loops: CDR1 MNHNS, CDR2 SASEGT. Trimming at V came to 10 bases and at J to 0 bases, leaving 6 bases not matched to a gene. The CDR3 consists of 13 residues. CDR3 sequence: CATATGSSYEQYF. The CDR3 DNA follows: TGTGCCACTGCGACAGGGAGCTCCTACGAGCAGTACTTC.

In nucleotides, the CDR3 is TGTGCCAGCAGGGCTAGCGGGGGACTCTCCTACGAGCAGTACTTC. Translation gives CASRASGGLSYEQYF. The rearrangement uses TRBV6-1 and TRBJ2-7, with 10 nucleotides matching TRBD2. The CDR3 covers 15 residues. Germline values: CDR1 MNHNS, CDR2 SASEGT. Unmatched junction bases numbered 5, after V lost 6 bases and J lost 0 bases.

This chain uses TRBV5-6 with TRBJ2-1; possible D gene TRBD1, 6 bases. Trimming left V 3 bases short and J 0 bases short, with 10 bases between. This CDR3 is built from 15 residues. CDR1 SGHDT and CDR2 YYEEEE come from the germline V gene. The CDR3 loop reads CASSSWTDSYNEQFF. CDR3 in DNA: TGTGCCAGCAGCTCTTGGACAGACTCCTACAATGAGCAGTTCTTC.

The chain combines TRBV20-1 with TRBJ2-3, with 9 positions matching TRBD1. Germline trimming cut 0 bases from V and 3 bases from J; bases unmatched to any gene: 4. CDR3 size: 15 residues. Germline-derived CDR1 and CDR2 are DFQATT and SNEGSKA (reference sequence). The CDR3 nucleotides read TGCAGTGCTAGAGATACAGGGGGCCGGACAGATACGCAGTATTTT. Translation: CSARDTGGRTDTQYF.

The chain employs TRBV27 and TRBJ1-2; D is possibly TRBD1 (5 bases). The germline V gene encodes CDR1 MNHEY and CDR2 SMNVEV (reference sequence). Trimming pared 5 bases from V and 5 bases from J, leaving 18 bases between. This CDR3 is built from 15 residues. This CDR3 is CASSGNSQGSYGYTF. For the CDR3, the DNA is TGTGCCAGCAGTGGGAACTCTCAGGGTAGTTATGGCTACACCTTC.

This clonotype was counted at least ten times. This chain uses TRBV7-2 with TRBJ1-5; D may be TRBD1 (6 bases). In germline, CDR1 is SGHTA, CDR2 FQGNSA. The CDR3 is 17 amino acids. The ends were cut back, 5 bases at V and 3 bases at J, with 20 bases in the middle. Written as DNA, the CDR3 is TGTGCCAGCAGCACTCCTAGGGGGGACATCTTCAATCAGCCCCAGCATTTT. This translates into CASSTPRGDIFNQPQHF. The variable domain in full, completed from reference TRBV7-2 and TRBJ1-5, reads GAGVSQSPSNKVTEKGKDVELRCDPISGHTALYWYRQSLGQGLEFLIYFQGNSAPDKSGLPSDRFSAERTGGSVSTLTIQRTQQEDSAVYLCASSTPRGDIFNQPQHFGDGTRLSIL.

This clonotype has only a few counts. CDR3 protein: CSASKGSADTQYF. In nucleotides, the CDR3 is TGCAGTGCTAGCAAGGGGTCGGCGGATACGCAGTATTTT. The rearrangement uses TRBV20-1 and TRBJ2-3, with D maybe TRBD1 (5 bases). CDR1 is DFQATT, CDR2 SNEGSKA, per germline (reference sequence). V gave up 3 bases and J gave up 6 bases, with 13 bases separating them. The CDR3 is 13 residues long.

The chain is built from TRBV19 and TRBJ2-5; D might be TRBD1 (5 bases). Trimming left V 5 bases short and J 6 bases short, with 13 bases between. Germline CDR1 is LNHDA and CDR2 is SQIVND (reference sequence). The CDR3 is 13 residues long. The CDR3 here is CASSPDISKTQYF. The CDR3 region has the DNA TGTGCCAGTAGTCCGGACATAAGCAAGACCCAGTACTTC.

This clonotype was counted between two and nine times. V is TRBV6-2 or TRBV6-3 and J is TRBJ2-1; 8 bases are shared with TRBD2. Per the germline V gene, CDR1 is MNHEY and CDR2 is SVGEGT. CDR3 length equals 14 residues. V lost 7 bases to trimming and J lost 6 bases; unmatched junction nucleotides: 8. The CDR3: CASTPAGVPNEQFF. CDR3 nucleotide sequence: TGTGCCAGCACCCCAGCGGGAGTCCCCAATGAGCAGTTCTTC.

This chain joins TRBV19 and TRBJ2-7; D ambiguous. The V end was cut by 4 bases, the J end by 3 bases, with 4 bases between. Germline lookup yields CDR1 LNHDA and CDR2 SQIVND (reference sequence). The CDR3 is made up of 11 amino acids. CDR3 sequence reads: CASSNGYEQYF. DNA of the CDR3: TGTGCCAGTAGTAACGGCTACGAGCAGTACTTC.